This TCR beta chain was profiled in a study of cytomegalovirus exposure and HLA in healthy donors. Overall study context: Sequencing of about 200 million T cells in an earlier analysis found 90 million to 120 million unique TCR beta sequences. Regarding the study as a whole: Earlier findings revealed that most TCR beta V segments proved productive either about 87% or about 30% of the time. Fewer than 20,000 TCR beta sequences were associated with HLA alleles at 0.05 false discovery rate in a later analysis.

PCR used 60 Vbeta primers and 13 Jbeta primers. TCRdb's table, derived via immunoSEQ multiplex PCR, lists solely in-frame clones and lacks some. Among 140,000 or so clones, approximately 84% were seen once, and the ten largest hold approximately 9.7%. As to this clone: Its antigen is not identified.

CDR1 is SQVTM and CDR2 is ANQGSEA in the germline V gene. This CDR3 comprises 13 residues. Trimming cost V 7 bases and J 3 bases, with 15 bases left between them. The clonotype was recovered from a woman aged 55 to 70 in good health and CMV-seropositive. Sequenced input: PBMCs. The chain employs TRBV29-1 and TRBJ2-5; TRBD1 might be the D (6 bases). The CDR3 is CSAPSDRKETQYF. The CDR3 DNA reads TGCAGCGCGCCCTCGGACAGAAAAGAGACCCAGTACTTC.